Sequencing of this TCR beta chain was carried out in a study of chemoradiotherapy in HPV16-positive cancers. Study-wide context: Candidate HPV-specific T-cell clones and common TCR motifs came from functional assays in a couple of HPV16-positive patients. Overall study results and limits: Candidate HPV-specific clones and E7-related TCR motifs grew in tumor during treatment. HPV-specific T cells were functionally defined from only a couple of HPV16-positive patients.

In regard to this clone: Its antigen is unknown.

TCRdb keeps only in-frame clones here, not all; method: immunoSEQ multiplex PCR. Of 1,200 or so clones listed, approximately 80% are singletons. The length of the CDR3 is 18 residues. V was cut by 5 bases and J by 5 bases, with 22 bases left in between. CDR1 is SGHVT and CDR2 is SQSDAQ in the germline V gene. Here the sequenced sample was tumor tissue, taken from a patient who underwent chemoradiotherapy. This TCR was sampled from a human donor with HPV-associated anogenital cancer. The chain uses TRBV7-4 and TRBJ2-6, with D hard to call. CDR3 loop: CASSGESSSQSRANVLTF. In nucleotides, the CDR3 is TGTGCCAGCAGCGGGGAAAGTAGCTCACAAAGTCGGGCCAACGTCCTGACTTTC.